The entry below describes one TCR beta chain. This receptor's antigen is unknown. No much larger clone exists at a distance of one base, and base qualities are not known. CDR1 and CDR2 are drawn from the germline V gene: MDHEN, SYDVKM. Trimming at the junction amounts to 4 bases on V and 0 bases on J, and the germline ends lie 19 bases apart. The CDR3 covers 18 residues, taking in both the cysteine and the phenylalanine. Only CDR3 DNA is held: 54 bases, read in frame from base 1. What the time point label conveys for this sample: cycle 2 day 1 (C2D1) of nivolumab. Relapse after autologous stem cell transplantation had occurred in all trial patients, and cohorts A, B and C were distinguished by prior brentuximab vedotin exposure. The trial cohort included 45 to 65 patients with relapsed/refractory classical Hodgkin lymphoma, and each patient had a best overall response of complete response, partial response or progressive disease. Trial patients were treated with single-agent nivolumab in the multi-cohort phase II CheckMate 205 trial. Best overall response was determined by an independent review committee according to the 2007 International Working Group response criteria. Trial PBMCs were obtained immediately prior to nivolumab initiation (C1D1) and on therapy at cycle 2 day 1 and cycle 4 day 1. Peripheral blood was collected in 8 mL Vacutainer Cell Preparation Tubes, from which PBMCs were isolated by centrifugation and then cryopreserved.

This record comes from a study of PD-1 blockade in classical Hodgkin lymphoma (TCRdb year 2020). Looking at the study overall: Nivolumab dosing was 3 mg/kg intravenously every 2 weeks, continuing until either disease progression or unacceptable toxicity. The study used TCR beta sequencing and CyTOF to define a peripheral blood immune signature of response to PD-1 blockade in classical Hodgkin lymphoma.

The Qiagen DNeasy kit was used to extract genomic DNA from unsorted PBMCs and from the negatively selected CD4+ and CD8+ fractions. Amplification of TCR beta CDR3 regions was done by immunoSEQ multiplex PCR with primers that anneal to V and J segments. Amplification bias was minimized using a synthetic immune receptor repertoire, and residual bias was removed computationally after sequencing. The authors processed their data as follows. Repertoire diversity was quantified as the Shannon entropy index using custom Python scripts. Unsorted, CD4+ and CD8+ repertoires were examined separately, except in combined analyses, for which CD4+ and CD8+ sequences were merged in silico. A clone counted as expanded when the clone's frequency after treatment rose at least 2-fold relative to C1D1, and clones undetected at baseline were given a pseudocount of 0.5. Singleton clones were defined as clones with 0 or 1 copy at C1D1, and non-singleton clones were defined as clones with 2 or more copies. By matching protein sequences in sorted samples from the same patient, clones expanded in unsorted samples were annotated as CD4+, CD8+ or unknown. Wilcoxon tests were applied to paired samples to test diversity changes from C1D1 to C4D1. TCRdb obtained this table from immuneACCESS and retained in-frame rearrangements with V and J assigned. These tables miss some clones; where compared with another copy, unresolved V genes account for less than half of the shortfall, and the remainder is unexplained. V and J calls and clone size come straight from that table; D and trimming were deduced from the DNA. In all, the sample holds 110,000 or so clones, and around 89% of those were seen once. The top ten hold nearly 20% of the sample.

General findings and caveats noted by the study authors: A significant rise by C4D1 was seen in CD4+ but not CD8+ TCR diversity (p=0.0027 vs p=0.16), with the rise being most apparent in complete responders (p=0.02). Baseline TCR diversity was reported to be lower in newly diagnosed patients than in healthy donors and to be lower still in relapsed/refractory patients. Among trial patients, those achieving complete response had baseline diversity similar to that of newly diagnosed patients, while diversity was significantly lower in partial responders and progressors. Lower diversity was observed in patients in whom nivolumab was started less than 1 year after ASCT, and these patients were excluded from later analyses so that confounding by immune reconstitution would be avoided. The study covered only a single clinical trial cohort, and the causes of the repertoire differences, possibly disease activity or prior therapy, were still not defined.

Recombination joined TRBV28 with TRBJ2-4; no D gene call is confident. The receptor was derived from a human donor with classical Hodgkin lymphoma. The starting material was peripheral blood mononuclear cells (PBMCs), obtained before the second cycle of nivolumab. The sequence in DNA is TGTGCCAGCAGTTCGCCTATACAATATTCTCTAGCCAAAAACATTCAGTACTTC. The encoded protein is CASSSPIQYSLAKNIQYF.